In its sample, the clone carrying this TCR beta chain was seen many times. Its specificity is not known. Noted time point: sample taken at primary tumor resection. This record comes from a study of spatial heterogeneity in lung cancer. MiXCR, applied by TCRdb to the 5' RACE reads, yields one record per CDR3 protein. The profile shows around 95,000 distinct CDR3 sequences, about 4.4% of them singletons. Overall study results and limits: It was found that expanded intratumoral alpha and beta TCR counts tracked tumor mutation counts.

The CDR3 covers 18 residues. The germline V and J ends were trimmed by 1 base and 0 bases, with 13 bases remaining between them. CDR1 is SGHTA, CDR2 FQGNSA, per germline. The material sequenced was lung tumor tissue, taken at surgery. The source of this sequence is a male donor with early-stage non-small cell lung cancer. The chain carries TRBV7-2 and TRBJ2-6; D is unresolved. CDR3 sequence reads: CASSLDRSVYSGANVLTF. For the CDR3, the DNA is TGTGCCAGCAGCTTAGATCGGTCAGTTTACTCTGGGGCCAACGTCCTGACTTTC.